This T cell receptor beta chain comes out of a study of T-cell reconstitution after alpha-beta-depleted transplantation in children. The study, taken as a whole, reports: Reported findings indicate that, about two months after transplant, alpha-beta T cells came from several hundred expanded clones, which were derived from non-depleted graft cells.

Unique molecular identifiers were used to barcode this TCRbeta library. Each CDR3 protein gets one entry after TCRdb re-called the PCR reads with MiXCR. The table has 480,000 or so distinct CDR3 sequences, roughly a tenth seen once. V was shortened by 2 bases and J by 0 bases, with 14 bases between the two germline ends. The CDR3 runs 17 residues. CDR1 and CDR2 from the germline V gene are LGHNA and YSLEER. Details on this clonotype: Its antigen is as yet unknown.

The starting material was PBMCs, obtained before TCRalphabeta/CD19-depleted stem cell transplant. This receptor was obtained from a child aged 2 to 10 with inherited bone marrow failure, due to receive a stem cell transplant. The gene calls are TRBV4-3 and TRBJ2-1; D unresolved. The CDR3 bases are TGCGCCAGCAGCCAATCCCACTCCGGCTACTCCTACAATGAGCAGTTCTTC. Amino acid sequence: CASSQSHSGYSYNEQFF.